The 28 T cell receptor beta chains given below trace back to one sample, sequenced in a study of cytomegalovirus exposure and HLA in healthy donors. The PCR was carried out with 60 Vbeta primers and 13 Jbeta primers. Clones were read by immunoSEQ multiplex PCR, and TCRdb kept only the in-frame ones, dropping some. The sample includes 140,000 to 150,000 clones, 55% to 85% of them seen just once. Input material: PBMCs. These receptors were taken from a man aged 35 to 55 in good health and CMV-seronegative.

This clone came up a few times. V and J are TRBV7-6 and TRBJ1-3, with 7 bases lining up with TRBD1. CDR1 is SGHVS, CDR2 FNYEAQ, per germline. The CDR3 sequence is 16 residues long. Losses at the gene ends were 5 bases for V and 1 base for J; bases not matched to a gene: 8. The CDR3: CASSLGARGSGNTIYF. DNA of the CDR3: TGTGCCAGCAGCCTCGGGGCCAGGGGGTCTGGAAACACCATATATTTT.

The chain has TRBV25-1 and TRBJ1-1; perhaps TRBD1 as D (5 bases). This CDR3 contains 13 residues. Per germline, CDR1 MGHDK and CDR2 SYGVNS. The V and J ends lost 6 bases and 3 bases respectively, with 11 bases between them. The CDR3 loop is CASRRSGYTEAFF. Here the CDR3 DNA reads TGTGCCAGCAGGCGGTCAGGGTACACTGAAGCTTTCTTT.

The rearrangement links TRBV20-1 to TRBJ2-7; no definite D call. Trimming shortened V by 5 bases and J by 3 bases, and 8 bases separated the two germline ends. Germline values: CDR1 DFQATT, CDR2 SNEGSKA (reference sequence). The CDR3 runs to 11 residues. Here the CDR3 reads CSAYSRYEQYF. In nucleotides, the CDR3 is TGCAGTGCTTACAGCCGCTACGAGCAGTACTTC.

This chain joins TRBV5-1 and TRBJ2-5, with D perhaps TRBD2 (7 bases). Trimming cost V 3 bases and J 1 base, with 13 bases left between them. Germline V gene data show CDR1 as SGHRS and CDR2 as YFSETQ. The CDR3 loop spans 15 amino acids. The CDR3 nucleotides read TGCGCCAGCAGCTATACACGGGGGGCCCAAGAGACCCAGTACTTC. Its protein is CASSYTRGAQETQYF.

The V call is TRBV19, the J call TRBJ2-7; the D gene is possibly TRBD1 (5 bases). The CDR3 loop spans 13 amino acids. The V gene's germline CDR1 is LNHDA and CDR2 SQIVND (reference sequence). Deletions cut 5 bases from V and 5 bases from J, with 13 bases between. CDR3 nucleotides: TGTGCCAGTAGTTTCAGGGATACACACGAGCAGTACTTC. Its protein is CASSFRDTHEQYF.

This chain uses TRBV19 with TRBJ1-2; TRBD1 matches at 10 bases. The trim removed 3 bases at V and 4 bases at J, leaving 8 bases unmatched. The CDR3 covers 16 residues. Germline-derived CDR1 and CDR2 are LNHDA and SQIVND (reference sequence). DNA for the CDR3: TGTGCCAGTAGTATCTCCGGGACAGGGGTCACCTATGGCTACACCTTC. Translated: CASSISGTGVTYGYTF.

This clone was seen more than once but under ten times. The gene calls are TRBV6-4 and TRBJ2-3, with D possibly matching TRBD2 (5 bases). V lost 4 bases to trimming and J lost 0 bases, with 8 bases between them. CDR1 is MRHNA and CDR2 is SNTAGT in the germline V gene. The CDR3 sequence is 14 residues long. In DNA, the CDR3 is TGTGCCAGCAGTGTCGGGGAAAGCACAGATACGCAGTATTTT. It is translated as CASSVGESTDTQYF.

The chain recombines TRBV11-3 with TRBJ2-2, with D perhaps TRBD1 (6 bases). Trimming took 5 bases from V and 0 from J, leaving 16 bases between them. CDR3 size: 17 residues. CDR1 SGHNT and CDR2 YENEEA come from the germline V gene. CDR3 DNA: TGTGCCAGCAGCCAAGACAGGTCGACCGCGAACACCGGGGAGCTGTTTTTT. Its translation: CASSQDRSTANTGELFF.

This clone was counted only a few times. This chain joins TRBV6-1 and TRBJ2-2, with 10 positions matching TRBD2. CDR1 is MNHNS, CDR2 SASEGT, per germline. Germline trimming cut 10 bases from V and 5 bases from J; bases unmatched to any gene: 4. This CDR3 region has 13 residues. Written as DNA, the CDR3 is TGTGCCAACGTAGCGGGGGGTACCGGGGAGCTGTTTTTT. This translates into CANVAGGTGELFF.

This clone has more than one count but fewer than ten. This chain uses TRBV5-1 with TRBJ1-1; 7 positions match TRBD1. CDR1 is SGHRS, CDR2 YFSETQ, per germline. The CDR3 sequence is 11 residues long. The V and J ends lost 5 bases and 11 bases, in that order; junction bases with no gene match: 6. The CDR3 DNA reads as TGCGCCAGCAGTTCCGGGACAGCGGCTTTCTTT. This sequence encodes CASSSGTAAFF.

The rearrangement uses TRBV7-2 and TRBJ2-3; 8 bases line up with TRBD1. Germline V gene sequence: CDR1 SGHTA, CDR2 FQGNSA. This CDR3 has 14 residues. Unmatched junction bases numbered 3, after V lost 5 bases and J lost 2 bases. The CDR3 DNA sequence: TGTGCCAGCAGCCGGGACAGGTCCACAGATACGCAGTATTTT. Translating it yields CASSRDRSTDTQYF. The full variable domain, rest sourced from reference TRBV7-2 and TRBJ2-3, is GAGVSQSPSNKVTEKGKDVELRCDPISGHTALYWYRQSLGQGLEFLIYFQGNSAPDKSGLPSDRFSAERTGGSVSTLTIQRTQQEDSAVYLCASSRDRSTDTQYFGPGTRLTVL.

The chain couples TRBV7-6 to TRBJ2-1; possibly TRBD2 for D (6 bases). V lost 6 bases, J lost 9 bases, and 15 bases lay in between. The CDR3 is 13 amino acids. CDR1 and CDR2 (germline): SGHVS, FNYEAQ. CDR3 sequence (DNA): TGTGCCAGCAGGTTACCGGGAGACGCTGAGCAGTTCTTC. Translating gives CASRLPGDAEQFF. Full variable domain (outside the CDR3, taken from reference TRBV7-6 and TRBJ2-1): GAGVSQSPRYKVTKRGQDVALRCDPISGHVSLYWYRQALGQGPEFLTYFNYEAQQDKSGLPNDRFSAERPEGSISTLTIQRTEQRDSAMYRCASRLPGDAEQFFGPGTRLTVL.

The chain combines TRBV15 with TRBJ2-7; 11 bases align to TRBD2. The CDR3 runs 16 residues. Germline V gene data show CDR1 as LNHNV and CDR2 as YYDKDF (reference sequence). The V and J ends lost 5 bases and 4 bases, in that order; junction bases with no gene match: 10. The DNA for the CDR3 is TGTGCCACCAGCGAAAGGAGGGCTAGCGGGAGGTACGAGCAGTACTTC. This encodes CATSERRASGRYEQYF. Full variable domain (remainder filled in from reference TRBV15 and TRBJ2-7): DAMVIQNPRYQVTQFGKPVTLSCSQTLNHNVMYWYQQKSSQAPKLLFHYYDKDFNNEADTPDNFQSRRPNTSFCFLDIRSPGLGDTAMYLCATSERRASGRYEQYFGPGTRLTVT.

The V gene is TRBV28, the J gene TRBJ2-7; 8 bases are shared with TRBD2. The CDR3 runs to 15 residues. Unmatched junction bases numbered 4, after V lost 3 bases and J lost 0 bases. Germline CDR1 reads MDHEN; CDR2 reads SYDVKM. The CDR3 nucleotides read TGTGCCAGCAGTTTCGGTGGGACTAGCTCCTACGAGCAGTACTTC. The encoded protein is CASSFGGTSSYEQYF.

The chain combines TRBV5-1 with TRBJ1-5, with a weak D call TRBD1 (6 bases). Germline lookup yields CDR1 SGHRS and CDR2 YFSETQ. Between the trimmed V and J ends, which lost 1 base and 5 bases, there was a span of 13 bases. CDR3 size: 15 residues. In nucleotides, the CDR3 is TGCGCCAGCAGCTTGTTGGGGACACTGGATCAGCCCCAGCATTTT. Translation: CASSLLGTLDQPQHF.

Here the CDR3 DNA reads TGCGCCAGCAGCCCTCGATCCGGGACAGCAACCGGGGAGCTGTTTTTT. It specifies CASSPRSGTATGELFF. The gene calls are TRBV5-1 and TRBJ2-2, with 7 bases that match TRBD1. The ends lost 4 bases at V and 5 bases at J; junction bases unmatched: 11. Germline V lookup: CDR1 SGHRS, CDR2 YFSETQ. The CDR3 has 16 residues.

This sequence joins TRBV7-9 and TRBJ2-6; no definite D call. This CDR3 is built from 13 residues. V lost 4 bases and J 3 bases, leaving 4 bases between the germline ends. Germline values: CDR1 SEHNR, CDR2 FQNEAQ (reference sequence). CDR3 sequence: CASSSIGANVLTF. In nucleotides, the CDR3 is TGTGCCAGCAGCTCAATTGGGGCCAACGTCCTGACTTTC.

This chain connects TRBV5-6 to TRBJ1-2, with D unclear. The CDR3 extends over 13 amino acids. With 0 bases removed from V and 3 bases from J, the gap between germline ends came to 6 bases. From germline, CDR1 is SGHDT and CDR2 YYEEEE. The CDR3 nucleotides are TGTGCCAGCAGCTTGGGTTTAGACTATGGCTACACCTTC. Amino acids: CASSLGLDYGYTF.

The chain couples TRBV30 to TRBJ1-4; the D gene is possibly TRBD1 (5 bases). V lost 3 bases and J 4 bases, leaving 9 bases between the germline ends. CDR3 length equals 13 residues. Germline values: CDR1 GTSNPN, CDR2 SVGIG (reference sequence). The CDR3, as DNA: TGTGCCTGGAGAAAGGGACTTAATGAAAAACTGTTTTTT. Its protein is CAWRKGLNEKLFF.

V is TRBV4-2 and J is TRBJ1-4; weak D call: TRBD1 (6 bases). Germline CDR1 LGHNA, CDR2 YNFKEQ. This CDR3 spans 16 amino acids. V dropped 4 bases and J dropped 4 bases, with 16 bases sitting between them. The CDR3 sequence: CASSRGRTEGNEKLFF. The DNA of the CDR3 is TGTGCCAGCAGCCGAGGACGGACAGAGGGTAATGAAAAACTGTTTTTT.

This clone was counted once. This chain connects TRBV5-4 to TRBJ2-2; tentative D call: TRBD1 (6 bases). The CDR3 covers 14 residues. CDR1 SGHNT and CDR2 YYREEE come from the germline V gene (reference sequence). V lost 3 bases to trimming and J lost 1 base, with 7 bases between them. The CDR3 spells CASSSGQNTGELFF. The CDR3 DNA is TGTGCCAGCAGCTCGGGACAGAACACCGGGGAGCTGTTTTTT.

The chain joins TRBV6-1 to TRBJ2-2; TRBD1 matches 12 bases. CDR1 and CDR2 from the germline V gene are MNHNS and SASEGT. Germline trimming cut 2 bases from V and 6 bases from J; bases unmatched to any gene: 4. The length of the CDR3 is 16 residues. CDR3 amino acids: CASSEPGQGAAGELFF. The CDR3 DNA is TGTGCCAGCAGTGAACCGGGACAGGGGGCTGCCGGGGAGCTGTTTTTT.

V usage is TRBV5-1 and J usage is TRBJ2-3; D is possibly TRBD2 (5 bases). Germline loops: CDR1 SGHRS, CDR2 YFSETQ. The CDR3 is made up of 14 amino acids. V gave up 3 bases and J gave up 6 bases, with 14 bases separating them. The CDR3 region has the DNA TGCGCCAGCAGCTACGAGACCGGGGTTGATACGCAGTATTTT. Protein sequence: CASSYETGVDTQYF.

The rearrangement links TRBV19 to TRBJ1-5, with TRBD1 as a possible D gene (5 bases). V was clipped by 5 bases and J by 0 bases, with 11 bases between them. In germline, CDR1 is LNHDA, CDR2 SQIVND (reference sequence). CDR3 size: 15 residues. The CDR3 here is CASSGARNSNQPQHF. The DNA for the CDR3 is TGTGCCAGTAGTGGGGCGAGGAATAGCAATCAGCCCCAGCATTTT.

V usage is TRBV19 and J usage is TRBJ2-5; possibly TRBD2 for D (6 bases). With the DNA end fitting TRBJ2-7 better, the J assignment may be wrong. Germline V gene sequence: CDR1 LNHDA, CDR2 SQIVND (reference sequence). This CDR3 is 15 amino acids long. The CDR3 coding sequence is TGTGCCAGTAGTATTGGACTATTATACTCCTACGAGCAGTACTTC. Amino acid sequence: CASSIGLLYSYEQYF.

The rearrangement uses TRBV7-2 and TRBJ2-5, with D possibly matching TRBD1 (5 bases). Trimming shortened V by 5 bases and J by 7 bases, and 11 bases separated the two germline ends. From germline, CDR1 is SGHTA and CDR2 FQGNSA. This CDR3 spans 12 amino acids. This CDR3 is CASSLRDGTQYF. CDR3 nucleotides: TGTGCCAGCAGCCTCAGGGATGGGACCCAGTACTTC. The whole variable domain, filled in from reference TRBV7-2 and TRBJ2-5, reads GAGVSQSPSNKVTEKGKDVELRCDPISGHTALYWYRQSLGQGLEFLIYFQGNSAPDKSGLPSDRFSAERTGGSVSTLTIQRTQQEDSAVYLCASSLRDGTQYFGPGTRLLVL.

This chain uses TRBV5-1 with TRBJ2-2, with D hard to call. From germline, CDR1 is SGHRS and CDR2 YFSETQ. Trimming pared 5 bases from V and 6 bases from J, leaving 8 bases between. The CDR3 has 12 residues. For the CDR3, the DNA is TGCGCCAGCAGTCGAAGCCCCGGGGAGCTGTTTTTT. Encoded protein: CASSRSPGELFF.

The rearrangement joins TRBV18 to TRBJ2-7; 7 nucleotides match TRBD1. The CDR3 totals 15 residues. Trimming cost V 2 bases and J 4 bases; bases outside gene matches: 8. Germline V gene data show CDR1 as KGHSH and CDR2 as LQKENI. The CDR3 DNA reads TGTGCCAGCTCACCAAGCCCCAGGGGGTCGTACGAGCAGTACTTC. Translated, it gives CASSPSPRGSYEQYF.